Sequencing of this T cell receptor beta chain was carried out in a study of shared T cell receptors in the human thymus (dated by TCRdb to 2020 to 2022). A note on the overall study: The study examined how self-reactive, shared T-cell receptor alpha chains are generated in the human thymus.

V loses 3 bases of germline sequence and J loses 1 base, and the interval between the two ends is 13 bases. The CDR3 contains 15 residues, cysteine and phenylalanine counted. Only the CDR3 part of the read is kept: 45 bases, read in frame from the first base. CDR1 MNHEY and CDR2 SMNVEV were looked up in the germline V gene (reference sequence). Comment on this clone: Its antigen target is currently unknown. No qualities accompany the bases; no much larger clone lies one base away.

The library was produced with the immunoSEQ multiplex PCR assay. The clones in this table, taken by TCRdb from immuneACCESS, are in-frame only. Not every clone is retained; where verified, under half of the shortfall comes from an unresolved V gene, and the cause of the rest is unknown. The sample table shows about 660,000 clones, and around 89% are seen once. In total, the top ten clones hold about 0.01% of the sample. In addition, the sample was reused for a study of human thymus T cells. Looking at the second paper: Immunologically healthy infants undergoing open corrective cardiac surgery for congenital heart defects in Finland were used as donors. The thymus tissue came from surgical resects taken out during corrective cardiac surgery. Both the thymic and the peripheral blood repertoires appeared to show biased V and J gene segment usage. The related research reported highly overlapping thymic TCR repertoires among unrelated individuals. TCR alpha and beta repertoires from roughly eight infant thymus samples and a few related peripheral blood samples were characterized in the study. Donor ages ranged from roughly 7 to 250 days, and the cohort comprised about six male and a couple of female infants. After being mechanically released from the tissue, thymocytes were kept at -70 degrees C in pellets of about 8.5-34 million cells. Genomic DNA was extracted from frozen cell pellets with a QIAsymphony instrument. The immunoSEQ multiplex PCR assay was used to amplify the TCRB and TCRAD loci from a standardized quantity of quality-controlled genomic DNA. The V(D)J region was spanned by amplicons of a length sufficient to cover the CDR3 and to identify V and J genes. Amplicon sequencing was performed on an Illumina platform through the commercial immunoSEQ service. Corrections for primer bias and sequencing errors followed previously described methods, while TCRAD and TCRB definitions were based on the IMGT database. Analysis of the repertoires was done with immunoSEQ Analyzer 3.0 and VDJTools and included basic statistics, V/J segment usage, diversity estimates, rarefaction and pairwise overlap. Diversity was estimated using the Chao1, ChaoE, Efron-Thisted, Shannon and inverse Simpson indices, and was also estimated on datasets down-sampled to the size of the smallest sample. For repertoire overlap, CDR3 nucleotide sequence, V gene and J gene had to match strictly, and clustering was done by Jaccard-based multidimensional scaling. On average, thymus samples gave hundreds of thousands of unique TCRB clonotypes, whereas blood samples gave about 92,000.

This clonotype originated in a boy in the first two years of life with a congenital heart defect. Donor details come from another sample of the same person, matched by shared clones. The sequencing sample was made of thymocytes. The chain was built from TRBV27 and TRBJ2-7; possibly the D gene is TRBD1, per 5 matching bases. The CDR3 is CASSLAHRSSYEQYF. In nucleotide form, the sequence is TGTGCCAGCAGTTTGGCGCACAGGAGTTCCTACGAGCAGTACTTC.